This entry lists 5 T cell receptor beta chains sequenced from one sample in a study of graft-versus-host responses after intestinal transplantation. Sequenced by immunoSEQ multiplex PCR; TCRdb stores in-frame clones only, minus some. The data contain over 100,000 clones, approximately 94% of them singletons. These receptors lack a known antigen. Here the sequenced sample was unstimulated CD4+ T cells sorted from spleen or lymph node cells, taken before transplant. These receptor sequences come from a human donor who was the organ donor for an intestinal transplant.

On this clone: This same CDR3 is encoded by further DNA sequences in the sample. The J gene is TRBJ2-7, the V gene TRBV7-2; the match to TRBD1 covers 7 bases. The ends lost 1 base at V and 4 bases at J; junction bases unmatched: 1. Per the germline V gene, CDR1 is SGHTA and CDR2 is FQGNSA. This CDR3 has 13 residues. CDR3 bases: TGTGCCAGCAGCTTAGACAGGGGTTACGAGCAGTACTTC. Translated: CASSLDRGYEQYF.

The chain uses TRBV10-1 and TRBJ1-3; D is possibly TRBD1 (5 bases). Germline lookup yields CDR1 WNHNN and CDR2 SYGVQD (reference sequence). The V end was cut by 10 bases, the J end by 4 bases, with 29 bases between. CDR3 length: 18 residues. The CDR3 DNA reads as TGCGCCACCCGTAAAGTTCACAGGACGAGGGTCGGAGGAAACACCATATATTTT. Protein: CATRKVHRTRVGGNTIYF.

The genes are TRBV2 and TRBJ2-1; possibly TRBD1 or TRBD2 for D (5 bases each). Trimming took off 11 bases at V and 8 bases at J, with 19 bases between the two ends. The V gene's germline CDR1 is SNHLY and CDR2 FYNNEI. CDR3 length equals 13 residues. CDR3 coding DNA: TGTGCCGGGACCTTTTGGGATTTGTATGAGCAGTTCTTC. Protein sequence: CAGTFWDLYEQFF.

The CDR3 DNA follows: TGTGCCAGCAGCGTAAATCTCCAAATCCCATACACAGATACGCAGTATTTT. It translates to CASSVNLQIPYTDTQYF. The J gene is TRBJ2-3, the V gene TRBV9; no firm D call. Germline CDR1 is SGDLS and CDR2 is YYNGEE. V lost 1 base to trimming and J lost 2 bases, with 17 bases between them. This CDR3 contains 17 residues.

This chain uses TRBV2 with TRBJ1-2, with TRBD1 identical over 11 bases. The V gene's germline CDR1 is SNHLY and CDR2 FYNNEI. The CDR3 spans 17 residues. The J segment lost 4 bases and the V segment lost 3 bases, leaving 10 bases of the junction unmatched. CDR3 loop: CASSDPRTGGIGYGYTF. CDR3 in DNA: TGTGCCAGCAGTGATCCCAGGACAGGGGGCATCGGCTATGGCTACACCTTC.